This T cell receptor (beta chain) was found in a study of CD8 T cells in Susac syndrome. As to this clonotype: Antigen unknown.

When the RNA was reverse transcribed, random hexamers were used with an input of about 0.45 to 1 ug. TCRdb independently ran MiXCR on the immunoSEQ multiplex PCR reads; one entry per CDR3 protein. This sample has around 85,000 distinct CDR3 sequences, with roughly 94% found just once. The CDR3 contains 14 residues. V lost 5 bases and J 2 bases, leaving 10 bases between the germline ends. Germline-derived CDR1 and CDR2 are MNHEY and SMNVEV (reference sequence). Sequencing of TCR beta was undertaken in CD8+ and CD4+ T cells derived from blood. The study's findings and limits: The greatest CD8+ clonal expansion in Susac occurred in TEMRA cells and in active patients.

This receptor was obtained from a human donor with Susac syndrome. Sample: CD8+ T cells from PBMCs. V gene TRBV27 combines with J gene TRBJ2-1; D call uncertain. CDR3 DNA sequence: TGTGCCAGCAGTATTCGGGCTACCTACAATGAGCAGTTCTTC. Protein sequence: CASSIRATYNEQFF.